The next 23 T cell receptor beta chains were all read from a single sample in a study of cytomegalovirus exposure and HLA in healthy donors. 13 Jbeta primers and 60 Vbeta primers were used for the PCR. Sequenced by immunoSEQ multiplex PCR; TCRdb stores in-frame clones only, minus some. This table holds under 200,000 clones, roughly 82% found once. The sample taken for sequencing was PBMCs. These receptors were collected from a woman between 50 and 59 years old in good health and CMV-seronegative.

This clone appeared once. This chain links TRBV5-4 with TRBJ1-2; TRBD1 agrees at 8 bases. From germline, CDR1 is SGHNT and CDR2 YYREEE (reference sequence). The V gene end was trimmed by 4 bases and the J gene end by 2 bases; junction bases not matched to a gene: 10. The CDR3 runs to 16 residues. CDR3 DNA: TGTGCCAGCAGCGAATTTGGGACAGGTTCAAACTATGGCTACACCTTC. Protein product: CASSEFGTGSNYGYTF.

In its sample, this clone was seen a few times. The rearrangement uses TRBV5-3 and TRBJ2-7, with D possibly matching TRBD1 (6 bases). TRBV5-3 has ORF status, its function being uncertain. The CDR3 totals 14 residues. V was trimmed by 4 bases and J by 0 bases, leaving 11 bases between them. Here the CDR3 DNA reads TGTGCCAGAAGCGGTACAGGGAGCTCCTACGAGCAGTACTTC. Protein product: CARSGTGSSYEQYF.

The chain combines TRBV30 with TRBJ2-1; 8 bases map to TRBD2. CDR3 size: 16 residues. With V trimmed by 4 bases and J by 3 bases, 11 bases remained unmatched. CDR1 is GTSNPN and CDR2 is SVGIG in the germline V gene (reference sequence). The CDR3 loop is CAWKVSGLGFYNEQFF. The CDR3 DNA is TGTGCCTGGAAGGTGTCGGGACTAGGATTCTACAATGAGCAGTTCTTC.

V usage is TRBV7-9 and J usage is TRBJ1-1, with D possibly being TRBD1 (6 bases). The length of the CDR3 is 14 residues. CDR1 SEHNR and CDR2 FQNEAQ come from the germline V gene (reference sequence). The V end lost 4 bases, the J end lost 1 base, and 10 bases lay between the germline ends. In nucleotides, the CDR3 is TGTGCCAGCAGCTGGCAGGGGTGGAACACTGAAGCTTTCTTT. This codes for CASSWQGWNTEAFF.

The chain joins TRBV28 to TRBJ1-2, with D possibly being TRBD1 (5 bases). The CDR3 has 14 amino acids. Germline CDR1 MDHEN, CDR2 SYDVKM. The V end lost 6 bases, the J end lost 7 bases, and 18 bases lay between the germline ends. This CDR3 is CASSPGGASGGYTF. The CDR3 region has the DNA TGTGCCAGCAGCCCCGGTGGGGCGAGTGGTGGCTACACCTTC.

The V and J genes are TRBV10-2 and TRBJ2-2; 8 bases line up with TRBD2. The CDR3 totals 17 residues. Unmatched junction bases numbered 7, after V lost 0 bases and J lost 4 bases. Per germline, CDR1 WSHSY and CDR2 SAAADI. The CDR3 DNA follows: TGCGCCAGCAGTGAGTCGAGGGTAGCGGGAACCACCGGGGAGCTGTTTTTT. Translation: CASSESRVAGTTGELFF.

This sequence joins TRBV28 and TRBJ1-5, with a weak D call TRBD1 (6 bases). CDR1 and CDR2 from the germline V gene are MDHEN and SYDVKM. V was cut by 7 bases and J by 3 bases, with 22 bases left in between. The CDR3 has 17 residues. CDR3 protein: CASTNTRLQGHNQPQHF. The CDR3, as DNA: TGTGCCAGCACTAATACCCGTTTACAGGGACACAATCAGCCCCAGCATTTT.

As DNA, the CDR3 is TGTGCCAGCAGTGACAGGGGTGATACCGGGGAGCTGTTTTTT. Its protein is CASSDRGDTGELFF. The rearrangement links TRBV6-5 to TRBJ2-2; 8 bases are shared with TRBD1. Germline lookup yields CDR1 MNHEY and CDR2 SVGAGI. The CDR3 is 14 amino acids. The V gene end was trimmed by 5 bases and the J gene end by 5 bases; junction bases not matched to a gene: 4.

Only a few counts were recorded for this clone. This CDR3 is CAISEPTSGLANYGYTF. Written as DNA, the CDR3 is TGTGCCATCAGTGAGCCAACCTCGGGACTAGCTAACTATGGCTACACCTTC. The chain combines TRBV10-3 with TRBJ1-2, with D tentatively TRBD1 (5 bases). CDR3 size: 17 residues. Germline V gives CDR1 ENHRY, CDR2 SYGVKD. Trimming removed 2 bases at V and 0 bases at J, with 16 bases between.

The chain recombines TRBV2 with TRBJ1-6, with 7 bases lining up with TRBD1. Germline assignment: CDR1 SNHLY and CDR2 FYNNEI. V trimming: 3 bases; J trimming: 6 bases; junction bases outside the gene matches: 17. The CDR3 contains 19 residues. CDR3 in DNA: TGTGCCAGCAGTGAGTTAGCAGGGGGAATCTACGAACCTAATTCACCCCTCCACTTT. Residues: CASSELAGGIYEPNSPLHF.

The chain combines TRBV5-4 with TRBJ1-5, with D perhaps matching TRBD1 (6 bases). The CDR3 sequence is 16 residues long. Trimming shortened V by 2 bases and J by 3 bases, and 15 bases separated the two germline ends. Germline V gene lookup returns CDR1 SGHNT and CDR2 YYREEE (reference sequence). CDR3 sequence (DNA): TGTGCCAGCAGCTTCGGCGGGGGGGCGGACAATCAGCCCCAGCATTTT. Translation gives CASSFGGGADNQPQHF.

This chain links TRBV27 with TRBJ1-5, with a possible D match to TRBD1 (5 bases). The length of the CDR3 is 17 residues. In germline, CDR1 is MNHEY, CDR2 SMNVEV (reference sequence). V lost 1 base, J lost 6 bases, and 19 bases lay in between. The CDR3 loop reads CASSLFGVSQGPQPQHF. CDR3 nucleotides: TGTGCCAGCAGTTTATTTGGGGTTAGTCAGGGCCCTCAGCCCCAGCATTTT.

This clone was found a few times. The chain combines TRBV4-3 with TRBJ1-5, with TRBD1 as a possible D gene (5 bases). Germline loops: CDR1 LGHNA, CDR2 YSLEER. The CDR3 is 15 residues long. Trimming took off 0 bases at V and 9 bases at J, with 15 bases between the two ends. In DNA, the CDR3 is TGCGCCAGCAGCCAAGATTCCGGGGGGATGCGGCCCCAGCATTTT. Protein: CASSQDSGGMRPQHF.

J is TRBJ1-1 and V is TRBV21-1; TRBD1 was called by the table and not checked on the DNA. TRBV21-1 is labeled a pseudogene. This CDR3 contains 12 residues. The CDR3 loop is CASSTGTGTAFF. The CDR3 DNA is TGTGCCAGCAGCACCGGGACAGGGACGGCTTTCTTT.

V and J are TRBV5-4 and TRBJ1-2, with 7 nucleotides matching TRBD1. The length of the CDR3 is 14 residues. Unmatched junction bases numbered 11, after V lost 4 bases and J lost 8 bases. Germline lookup yields CDR1 SGHNT and CDR2 YYREEE (reference sequence). This CDR3 reads CASSPAAGGRGYTF. DNA for the CDR3: TGTGCCAGCAGCCCGGCGGCAGGGGGACGCGGCTACACCTTC. The full variable domain, rest sourced from reference TRBV5-4 and TRBJ1-2, is ETGVTQSPTHLIKTRGQQVTLRCSSQSGHNTVSWYQQALGQGPQFIFQYYREEENGRGNFPPRFSGLQFPNYSSELNVNALELDDSALYLCASSPAAGGRGYTFGSGTRLTVV.

The gene calls are TRBV6-6 and TRBJ2-1; 7 nucleotides line up with TRBD2. The V and J ends lost 10 bases and 6 bases, in that order; junction bases with no gene match: 9. Germline CDR1 MNHNY, CDR2 SVGAGI (reference sequence). The CDR3 is 13 amino acids. CDR3 sequence: CATYRDYPNEQFF. The CDR3, as DNA: TGTGCCACCTACCGGGACTATCCCAATGAGCAGTTCTTC.

The J gene is TRBJ1-1, the V gene TRBV7-3; D gene unclear. The CDR3 runs 13 residues. V lost 4 bases and J lost 0, with 6 bases in between. Per germline, CDR1 SGHTA and CDR2 FQGTGA. The CDR3 reads CASSYQVNTEAFF. As DNA, the CDR3 is TGTGCCAGCAGCTACCAGGTGAACACTGAAGCTTTCTTT. The entire variable domain, with the rest obtained from reference TRBV7-3 and TRBJ1-1, is as follows: GAGVSQTPSNKVTEKGKYVELRCDPISGHTALYWYRQSLGQGPEFLIYFQGTGAADDSGLPNDRFFAVRPEGSVSTLKIQRTERGDSAVYLCASSYQVNTEAFFGQGTRLTVV.

The V gene is TRBV11-1, the J gene TRBJ2-7; 10 nucleotides agree with TRBD2. V shed 2 bases, J shed 4 bases, and the junction held 8 bases outside the gene matches. The germline gives CDR1 SGHAT, CDR2 FQDESV (reference sequence). The CDR3 has 16 amino acids. CDR3 in amino acids: CASSLNKAGGPYEQYF. CDR3 DNA sequence: TGTGCCAGCAGCTTAAATAAAGCGGGAGGGCCTTACGAGCAGTACTTC.

The chain couples TRBV28 to TRBJ2-7, with 9 bases lining up with TRBD2. The germline V gene encodes CDR1 MDHEN and CDR2 SYDVKM. The CDR3 consists of 14 residues. The trim removed 1 base at V and 2 bases at J, leaving 0 bases unmatched. The CDR3 coding sequence is TGTGCCAGCAGTTTATCTAGCGGGACCTACGAGCAGTACTTC. Translation gives CASSLSSGTYEQYF.

This clone turned up a few times. The chain uses TRBV6-6 and TRBJ2-7; 8 bases agree with TRBD2. After removal of 6 bases from V and 4 bases from J, the junction contained 11 bases not matched to a gene. The length of the CDR3 is 15 residues. Germline V gene sequence: CDR1 MNHNY, CDR2 SVGAGI (reference sequence). The CDR3: CASRRGLAEPYEQYF. CDR3 sequence (DNA): TGTGCCAGCAGACGAGGACTAGCTGAGCCGTACGAGCAGTACTTC.

This clone was detected only once. The chain carries TRBV2 and TRBJ1-2, with D tentatively TRBD1 (6 bases). The CDR3 totals 13 residues. V was shortened by 6 bases and J by 6 bases, with 14 bases between the two germline ends. Germline V lookup: CDR1 SNHLY, CDR2 FYNNEI. The CDR3 sequence: CASRPRQANGYTF. The CDR3 DNA is TGTGCCAGCAGGCCTCGACAGGCCAATGGCTACACCTTC.

The chain combines TRBV7-9 with TRBJ2-6; D not resolved. Per germline, CDR1 SEHNR and CDR2 FQNEAQ (reference sequence). V was shortened by 3 bases and J by 1 base, with 4 bases between the two germline ends. This CDR3 comprises 14 residues. CDR3 DNA sequence: TGTGCCAGCAGCTTCACTTCTGGGGCCAACGTCCTGACTTTC. Residues: CASSFTSGANVLTF.

The chain recombines TRBV18 with TRBJ1-4, with 8 bases that match TRBD1. J gave up 8 bases and V 1 base, and 3 bases lay outside the gene matches. CDR3 length equals 14 residues. Looked up from germline, CDR1 is KGHSH and CDR2 is LQKENI. DNA for the CDR3: TGTGCCAGCTCACCACAACAGGGGGGGGAAAAACTGTTTTTT. It yields the protein CASSPQQGGEKLFF.